The table lists the clone carrying this T cell receptor beta chain with many counts. Its cognate antigen is unknown. This sample includes further DNA sequences coding for the same CDR3. The CDR3 has 12 residues. CDR1 SGHNT and CDR2 YYREEE come from the germline V gene (reference sequence). Trimming removed 4 bases at V and 6 bases at J, with 8 bases between. These data originate in a study of metastatic and nonmetastatic thyroid tumors. Study-level background: Repertoires from blood and tumor or nodule tissue of malignant and benign thyroid patients were compared. Study-wide points: Benign nodules were reported to have significantly lower TCR beta diversity than malignant thyroid tumors, in blood and tumor.

No patient had received any treatment before thyroid surgery. Under the authors' procedure: Differences in CDR3 between clinicopathological groups were drawn on to build a classifier intended to discriminate distant-metastatic papillary thyroid cancer patients. TCRdb re-called clones via MiXCR from the PCR reads. TCRdb assigned the V and J calls; the authors' analysis was not used. Of 20,000 to 30,000 clones listed, over 10% were seen once; the top ten hold 4.9%. The sequence was collected from a female donor with papillary thyroid cancer or a benign thyroid nodule (not recorded which). Some clones in this sample may be carry-over from other donors' samples. The sequencing sample was made of blood. The rearrangement uses TRBV5-4 and TRBJ1-5; D gene uncertain. The CDR3 loop reads CASSLLGQPQHF. CDR3 nucleotides: TGTGCCAGCAGCCTTCTCGGTCAGCCCCAGCATTTT.